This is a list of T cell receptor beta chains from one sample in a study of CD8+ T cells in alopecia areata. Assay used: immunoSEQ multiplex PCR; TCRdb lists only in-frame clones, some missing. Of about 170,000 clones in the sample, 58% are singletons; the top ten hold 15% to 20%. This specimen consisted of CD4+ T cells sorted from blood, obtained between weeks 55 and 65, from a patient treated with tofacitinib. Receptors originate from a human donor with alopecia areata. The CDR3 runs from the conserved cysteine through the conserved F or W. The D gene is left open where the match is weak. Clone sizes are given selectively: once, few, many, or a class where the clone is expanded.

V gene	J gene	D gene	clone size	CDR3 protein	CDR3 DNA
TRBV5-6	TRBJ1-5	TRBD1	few	CASSWGTGGNQPQHF	TGTGCCAGCAGCTGGGGGACAGGGGGAAATCAGCCCCAGCATTTT
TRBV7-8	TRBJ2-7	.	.	CASSLGGGNRVYEQYF	TGTGCCAGCAGCTTGGGAGGGGGCAACCGAGTCTACGAGCAGTACTTC
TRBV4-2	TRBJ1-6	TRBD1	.	CASSTDRVSYNSPLHF	TGTGCCAGCAGCACAGACAGGGTCTCCTATAATTCACCCCTCCACTTT
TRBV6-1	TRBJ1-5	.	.	CASSEAQGWQPQHF	TGTGCCAGCAGTGAAGCGCAGGGATGGCAGCCCCAGCATTTT
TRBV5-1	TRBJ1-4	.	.	CASSLQPTTNEKLFF	TGCGCCAGCAGCTTGCAACCTACAACTAATGAAAAACTGTTTTTT
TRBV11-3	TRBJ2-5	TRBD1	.	CASSSGTGRGQETQYF	TGTGCCAGCAGCTCGGGGACAGGGAGGGGGCAAGAGACCCAGTACTTC
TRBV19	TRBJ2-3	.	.	CASTRTYSTDTQYF	TGTGCCAGTACTCGAACCTATAGCACAGATACGCAGTATTTT
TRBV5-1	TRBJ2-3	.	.	CASSWDGRSTDTQYF	TGCGCCAGCAGCTGGGATGGGCGGAGCACAGATACGCAGTATTTT
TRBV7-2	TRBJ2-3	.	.	CASSLGPSRLSDTQYF	TGTGCCAGCAGCTTAGGACCCAGTCGGCTTTCAGATACGCAGTATTTT
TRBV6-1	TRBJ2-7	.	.	CASSFYEQYF	TGTGCCAGCAGTTTCTACGAGCAGTACTTC
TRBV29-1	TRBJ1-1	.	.	CSEGLSKGTEAFF	TGCAGCGAGGGACTTTCGAAGGGCACTGAAGCTTTCTTT
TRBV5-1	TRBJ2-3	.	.	CASSLSGDTQYF	TGCGCCAGCAGCTTGAGCGGAGATACGCAGTATTTT
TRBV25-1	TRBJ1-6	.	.	CASSQDYSYNSPLHF	TGTGCCAGCAGCCAGGATTACTCCTATAATTCACCCCTCCACTTT
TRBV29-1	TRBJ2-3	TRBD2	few	CSASTSGVSTDTQYF	TGCAGCGCCTCCACTAGCGGGGTTTCCACAGATACGCAGTATTTT
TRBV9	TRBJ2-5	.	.	CASSVGTKQETQYF	TGTGCCAGCAGCGTAGGGACTAAACAAGAGACCCAGTACTTC
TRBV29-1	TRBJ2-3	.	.	CSVGSTDTQYF	TGCAGCGTTGGTAGCACAGATACGCAGTATTTT
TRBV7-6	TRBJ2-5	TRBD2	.	CASEALAGIQETQYF	TGTGCCAGCGAGGCACTAGCGGGGATCCAAGAGACCCAGTACTTC
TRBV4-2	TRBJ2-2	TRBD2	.	CASSPLAGGPNTGELFF	TGTGCCAGCAGCCCTCTAGCGGGGGGCCCGAACACCGGGGAGCTGTTTTTT
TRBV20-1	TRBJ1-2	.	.	CSALGDGYTF	TGCAGTGCCCTAGGGGACGGCTACACCTTC
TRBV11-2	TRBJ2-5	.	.	CASSSGSLFPQETQYF	TGTGCCAGCAGCTCGGGCAGTCTCTTCCCTCAAGAGACCCAGTACTTC
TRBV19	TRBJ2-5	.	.	CASSLQAVGGTQYF	TGTGCCAGTAGCCTACAGGCCGTCGGGGGGACCCAGTACTTC
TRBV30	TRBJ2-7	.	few	CAWSVTGRYEQYF	TGTGCCTGGAGTGTGACGGGGCGCTACGAGCAGTACTTC
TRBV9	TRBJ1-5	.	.	CASSGPGSNQPQHF	TGTGCCAGCAGCGGACCGGGCAGCAATCAGCCCCAGCATTTT
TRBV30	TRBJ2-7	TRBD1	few	CAWSVSTGGSTKQYF	TGTGCCTGGAGTGTATCTACAGGGGGGTCTACGAAGCAGTACTTC
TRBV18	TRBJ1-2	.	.	CASSPSADNYGYTF	TGTGCCAGCTCACCATCGGCAGATAACTATGGCTACACCTTC
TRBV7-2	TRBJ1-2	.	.	CASSFSMRANGYTF	TGTGCCAGCAGCTTCTCTATGAGGGCTAATGGCTACACCTTC
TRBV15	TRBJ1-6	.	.	CATSRDRGGLTYNSPLHF	TGTGCCACCAGCAGAGATCGTGGGGGCCTGACTTATAATTCACCCCTCCACTTT
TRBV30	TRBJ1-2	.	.	CAWSVGGYGYTF	TGTGCCTGGAGTGTCGGGGGCTATGGCTACACCTTC
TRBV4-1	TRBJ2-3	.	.	CASSQVLDTQYF	TGCGCCAGCAGCCAAGTGTTAGATACGCAGTATTTT
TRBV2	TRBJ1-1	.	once	CASSVAHRGAFF	TGTGCCAGCAGTGTTGCGCATAGGGGAGCTTTCTTT
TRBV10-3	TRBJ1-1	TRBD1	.	CATISGTGGNNTEAFF	TGTGCCACAATCTCCGGGACAGGGGGAAATAACACTGAAGCTTTCTTT
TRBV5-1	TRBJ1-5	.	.	CASSSGESNQPQHF	TGCGCCAGCAGCTCAGGGGAGAGCAATCAGCCCCAGCATTTT
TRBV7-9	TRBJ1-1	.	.	CASSSKQKNTEAFF	TGTGCCAGCAGCTCCAAACAGAAGAACACTGAAGCTTTCTTT
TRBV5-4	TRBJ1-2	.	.	CASSTLGSPIGYTF	TGTGCCAGCAGCACCCTGGGCAGCCCTATTGGCTACACCTTC
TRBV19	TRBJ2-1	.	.	CASSPGRVNEQFF	TGTGCCAGTAGCCCTGGAAGGGTCAATGAGCAGTTCTTC